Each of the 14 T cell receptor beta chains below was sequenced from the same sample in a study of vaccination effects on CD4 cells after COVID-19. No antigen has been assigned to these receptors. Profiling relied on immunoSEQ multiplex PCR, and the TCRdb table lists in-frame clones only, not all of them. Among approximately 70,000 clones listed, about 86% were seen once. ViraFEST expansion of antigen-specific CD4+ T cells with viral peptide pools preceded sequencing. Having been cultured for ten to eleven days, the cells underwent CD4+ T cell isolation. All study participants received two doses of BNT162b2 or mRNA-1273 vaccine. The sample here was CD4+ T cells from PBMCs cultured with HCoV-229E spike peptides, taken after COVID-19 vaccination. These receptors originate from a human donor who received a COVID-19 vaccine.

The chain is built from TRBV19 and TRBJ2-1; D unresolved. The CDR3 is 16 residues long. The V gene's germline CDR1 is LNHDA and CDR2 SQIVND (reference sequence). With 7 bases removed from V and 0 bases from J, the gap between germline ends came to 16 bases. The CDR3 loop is CASTPNRVSSYNEQFF. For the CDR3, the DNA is TGTGCCAGTACTCCGAACAGAGTTAGCTCCTACAATGAGCAGTTCTTC.

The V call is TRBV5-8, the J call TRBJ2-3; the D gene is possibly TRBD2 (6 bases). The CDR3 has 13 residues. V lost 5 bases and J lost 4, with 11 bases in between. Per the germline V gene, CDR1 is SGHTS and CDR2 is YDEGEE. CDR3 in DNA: TGTGCCAGCAGTCGGCGGGGTCCAGATACGCAGTATTTT. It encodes CASSRRGPDTQYF.

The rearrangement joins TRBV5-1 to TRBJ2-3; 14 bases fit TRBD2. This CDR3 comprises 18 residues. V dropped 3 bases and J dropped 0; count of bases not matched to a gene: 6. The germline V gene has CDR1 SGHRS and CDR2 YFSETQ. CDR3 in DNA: TGCGCCAGCAGCTCAAGACTAGCGGGGGGGGCTAGCACAGATACGCAGTATTTT. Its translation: CASSSRLAGGASTDTQYF.

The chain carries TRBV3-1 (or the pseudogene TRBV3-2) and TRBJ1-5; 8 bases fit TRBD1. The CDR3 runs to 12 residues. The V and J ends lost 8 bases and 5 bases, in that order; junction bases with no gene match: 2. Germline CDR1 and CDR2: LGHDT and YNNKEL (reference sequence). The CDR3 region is CASGTGDQPQHF. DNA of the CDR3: TGTGCCAGCGGGACAGGCGATCAGCCCCAGCATTTT.

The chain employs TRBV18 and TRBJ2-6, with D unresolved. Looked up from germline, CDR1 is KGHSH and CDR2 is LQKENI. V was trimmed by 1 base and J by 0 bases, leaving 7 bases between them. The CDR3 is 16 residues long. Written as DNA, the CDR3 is TGTGCCAGCTCACCACAGACACACTCTGGGGCCAACGTCCTGACTTTC. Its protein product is CASSPQTHSGANVLTF.

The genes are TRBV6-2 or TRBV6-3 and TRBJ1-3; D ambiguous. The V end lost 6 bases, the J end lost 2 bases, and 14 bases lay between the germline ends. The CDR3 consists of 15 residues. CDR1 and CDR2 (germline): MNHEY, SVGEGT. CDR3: CASSGYSSAGNTIYF. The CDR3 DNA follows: TGTGCCAGCAGCGGGTATTCCTCTGCTGGAAACACCATATATTTT.

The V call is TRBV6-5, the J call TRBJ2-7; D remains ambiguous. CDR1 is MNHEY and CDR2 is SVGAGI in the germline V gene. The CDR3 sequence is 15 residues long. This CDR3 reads CVACSRGPASYEQYV. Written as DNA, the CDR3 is TGTGTCGCGTGCTCTCGAGGCCCCGCTTCCTACGAGCAGTACGTC.

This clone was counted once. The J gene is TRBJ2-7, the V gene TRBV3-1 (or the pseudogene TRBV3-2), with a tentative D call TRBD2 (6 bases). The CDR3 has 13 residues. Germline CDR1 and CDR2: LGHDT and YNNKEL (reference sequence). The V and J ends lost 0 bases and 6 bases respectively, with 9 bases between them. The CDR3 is CASSQDDGGEQYV. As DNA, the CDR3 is TGTGCCAGCAGCCAAGATGACGGGGGCGAGCAGTACGTC.

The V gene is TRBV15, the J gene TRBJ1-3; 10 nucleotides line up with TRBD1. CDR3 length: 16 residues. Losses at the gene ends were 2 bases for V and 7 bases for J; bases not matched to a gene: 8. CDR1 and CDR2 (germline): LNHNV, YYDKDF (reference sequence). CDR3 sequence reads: CATSRPGTGAKNTIYF. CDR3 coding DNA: TGTGCCACCAGCAGACCTGGGACAGGGGCAAAGAACACCATATATTTT. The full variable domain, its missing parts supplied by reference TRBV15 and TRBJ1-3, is DAMVIQNPRYQVTQFGKPVTLSCSQTLNHNVMYWYQQKSSQAPKLLFHYYDKDFNNEADTPDNFQSRRPNTSFCFLDIRSPGLGDTAMYLCATSRPGTGAKNTIYFGEGSWLTVV.

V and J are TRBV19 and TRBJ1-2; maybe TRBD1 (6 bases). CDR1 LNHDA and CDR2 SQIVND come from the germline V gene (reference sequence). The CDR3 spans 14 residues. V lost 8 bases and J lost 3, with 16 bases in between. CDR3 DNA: TGTGCCAGTCGTTTACGGGGGGGCGACTATGGCTACACCTTC. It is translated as CASRLRGGDYGYTF.

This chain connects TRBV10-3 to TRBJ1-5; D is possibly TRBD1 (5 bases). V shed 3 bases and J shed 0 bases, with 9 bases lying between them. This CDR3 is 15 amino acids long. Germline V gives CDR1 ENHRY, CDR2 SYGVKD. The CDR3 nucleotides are TGTGCCATCAGTGAAAGGCAGGGTAGCAATCAGCCCCAGCATTTT. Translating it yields CAISERQGSNQPQHF.

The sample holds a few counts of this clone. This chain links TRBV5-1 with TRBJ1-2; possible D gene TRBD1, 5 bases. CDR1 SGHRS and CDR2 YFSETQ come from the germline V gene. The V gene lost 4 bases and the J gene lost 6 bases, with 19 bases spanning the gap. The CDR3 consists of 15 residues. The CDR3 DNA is TGCGCCAGCAGCATGGCAGGGTATAAGGGCGATGGCTACACCTTC. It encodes CASSMAGYKGDGYTF.

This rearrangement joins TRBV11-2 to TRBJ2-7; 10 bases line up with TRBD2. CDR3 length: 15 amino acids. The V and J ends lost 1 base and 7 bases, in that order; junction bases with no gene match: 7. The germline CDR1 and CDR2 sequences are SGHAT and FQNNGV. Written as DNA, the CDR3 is TGTGCCAGCAGCTTAGTTAGCGGGGGGACGAGGGAGCAGTACGTC. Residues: CASSLVSGGTREQYV.

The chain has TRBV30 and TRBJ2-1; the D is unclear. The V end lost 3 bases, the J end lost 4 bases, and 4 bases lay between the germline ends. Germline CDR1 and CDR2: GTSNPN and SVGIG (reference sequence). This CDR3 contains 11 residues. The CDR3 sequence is CAWSLYNEQFF. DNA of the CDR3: TGTGCCTGGAGCTTATACAATGAGCAGTTCTTC.